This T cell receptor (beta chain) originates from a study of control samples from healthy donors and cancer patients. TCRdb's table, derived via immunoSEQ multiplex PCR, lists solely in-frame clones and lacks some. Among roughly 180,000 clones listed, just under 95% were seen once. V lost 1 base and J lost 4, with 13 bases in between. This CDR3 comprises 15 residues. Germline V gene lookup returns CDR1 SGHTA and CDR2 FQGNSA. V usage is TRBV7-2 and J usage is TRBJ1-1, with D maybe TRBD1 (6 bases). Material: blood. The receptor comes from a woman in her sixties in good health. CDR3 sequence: CASSLGGRGLTEAFF. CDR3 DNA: TGTGCCAGCAGCTTAGGGGGGCGCGGGCTCACTGAAGCTTTCTTT. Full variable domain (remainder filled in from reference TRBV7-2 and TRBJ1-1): GAGVSQSPSNKVTEKGKDVELRCDPISGHTALYWYRQSLGQGLEFLIYFQGNSAPDKSGLPSDRFSAERTGGSVSTLTIQRTQQEDSAVYLCASSLGGRGLTEAFFGQGTRLTVV.